This entry lists 27 T cell receptor beta chains sequenced from one sample in a study. The sorted Tregs were CD4+CD25+CD127-/low cells. TCRdb processed the 5' RACE reads anew with MiXCR; each CDR3 protein has one entry. Found here are some 40,000 distinct CDR3 sequences, about a fifth of them singletons; the top ten hold about 3.9%. The sample comprised Tregs sorted from a lymph node. These receptors were obtained from a female donor with breast cancer.

As regards this clonotype: This could be a read error, since a much larger clone is one nucleotide away. The chain uses TRBV5-1 and TRBJ2-7; no reliable D call. CDR1 is SGHRS and CDR2 is YFSETQ in the germline V gene. The CDR3 runs 15 residues. CDR3 sequence reads: CAGRGRNTIDYEQYF. CDR3 sequence (DNA): TGCGCCGGCAGAGGTCGGAACACGATCGACTACGAGCAGTACTTC. Together with reference TRBV5-1 and TRBJ2-7, the CDR3 gives the full variable domain: KAGVTQTPRYLIKTRGQQVTLSCSPISGHRSVSWYQQTPGQGLQFLFEYFSETQRNKGNFPGRFSGRQFSNSRSEMNVSTLELGDSALYLCAGRGRNTIDYEQYFGPGTRLTVT.

This clonotype was counted at least ten times. The chain recombines TRBV6-5 with TRBJ2-7, with 10 bases fitting TRBD1. The junction had 11 bases not matched to a gene; V was cut back by 6 bases and J by 6 bases. Germline V gene sequence: CDR1 MNHEY, CDR2 SVGAGI. The CDR3 length is 15 residues. CDR3 protein: CASSPPGTGVVEQYF. In DNA form, the CDR3 reads TGTGCCAGCAGCCCACCCGGGACAGGGGTAGTCGAGCAGTACTTC.

This clonotype was counted many times. The chain employs TRBV4-2 and TRBJ1-2, with D unresolved. V lost 1 base and J lost 4, with 1 base in between. Germline CDR1 reads LGHNA; CDR2 reads YNFKEQ. This CDR3 has 11 amino acids. CDR3 DNA: TGTGCCAGCAGCCAAGGCTATGGCTACACCTTC. Protein sequence: CASSQGYGYTF.

There are many counts of this clonotype. The CDR3 is CASSLVGEDTQYF. The CDR3 region has the DNA TGTGCCAGCAGCTTAGTGGGGGAAGATACGCAGTATTTT. The chain combines TRBV11-2 with TRBJ2-3, with D perhaps assigned TRBD1 or TRBD2 (5 bases each). The V end lost 1 base, the J end lost 5 bases, and 7 bases lay between the germline ends. The CDR3 has 13 amino acids. CDR1 SGHAT and CDR2 FQNNGV come from the germline V gene.

Concerning this clonotype itself: The junction differs from germline at one of its ends, possibly a read error. The chain employs TRBV7-3 and TRBJ2-5; possibly TRBD2 for D (5 bases). The length of the CDR3 is 12 residues. Germline CDR1 reads SGHTA; CDR2 reads FQGTGA. In nucleotides, the CDR3 is TGTGTCAGCAGCGACGGAGGAGAGACCCAGTACTTC. Translation gives CVSSDGGETQYF. Supplemented by reference TRBV7-3 and TRBJ2-5, the full variable domain reads GAGVSQTPSNKVTEKGKYVELRCDPISGHTALYWYRQSLGQGPEFLIYFQGTGAADDSGLPNDRFFAVRPEGSVSTLKIQRTERGDSAVYLCVSSDGGETQYFGPGTRLLVL.

The genes are TRBV9 and TRBJ2-7; a weak D match, TRBD1 (6 bases). Trimming cost V 3 bases and J 1 base, with 8 bases left between them. Germline CDR1 reads SGDLS; CDR2 reads YYNGEE. There are 13 residues in the CDR3. The DNA of the CDR3 is TGTGCCAGCAGCGGAGGACAGTCCTACGAGCAGTACTTC. This gives the protein CASSGGQSYEQYF.

This clonotype was picked up a small number of times. The V call is TRBV6-2 or TRBV6-3, the J call TRBJ2-1, with D possibly matching TRBD1 (5 bases). The CDR3 has 11 residues. Trimming removed 3 bases from V and 12 bases from J, with 9 bases in between. Germline CDR1 reads MNHEY; CDR2 reads SVGEGT. The CDR3 loop reads CASSYGRGQFF. The CDR3 nucleotides read TGTGCCAGCAGTTATGGAAGGGGGCAGTTCTTC.

This clonotype was recorded at least ten times. The chain joins TRBV5-6 to TRBJ1-3; TRBD1 might be the D (5 bases). Per the germline V gene, CDR1 is SGHDT and CDR2 is YYEEEE. V lost 3 bases, J lost 10 bases, and 8 bases lay in between. CDR3 size: 11 residues. CDR3 DNA sequence: TGTGCCAGCAGCTCGGGGGATACCATATATTTT. It specifies CASSSGDTIYF.

The table lists this clonotype with a few counts. The chain joins TRBV25-1 to TRBJ1-1, with D possibly matching TRBD1 (5 bases). The germline V gene encodes CDR1 MGHDK and CDR2 SYGVNS. The CDR3 length is 14 residues. V lost 2 bases and J lost 3, with 10 bases in between. CDR3 sequence: CASSEQGIDTEAFF. The CDR3 DNA sequence: TGTGCCAGCAGTGAACAGGGTATTGACACTGAAGCTTTCTTT.

The J gene is TRBJ1-5, the V gene TRBV27; D not resolved. Per the germline V gene, CDR1 is MNHEY and CDR2 is SMNVEV (reference sequence). Trimming shortened V by 3 bases and J by 4 bases, and 16 bases separated the two germline ends. This CDR3 is built from 16 residues. The CDR3 nucleotides are TGTGCCAGCAGTTTGTCCGAAAGTTTGTTAAATCAGCCCCAGCATTTT. Its protein product is CASSLSESLLNQPQHF.

The CDR3 protein is CASSARTGAGNQPQHF. CDR3 DNA: TGTGCCAGCAGCGCGAGGACAGGGGCGGGCAATCAGCCCCAGCATTTT. The rearrangement uses TRBV7-2 and TRBJ1-5; TRBD1 matches at 9 bases. Germline CDR1 SGHTA, CDR2 FQGNSA. The V and J ends lost 5 bases and 2 bases, in that order; junction bases with no gene match: 7. The CDR3 spans 16 residues.

The chain employs TRBV5-4 and TRBJ2-1; D uncertain. V lost 0 bases and J 9 bases, leaving 13 bases between the germline ends. Germline V gene sequence: CDR1 SGHNT, CDR2 YYREEE (reference sequence). The CDR3 length is 14 residues. The CDR3 sequence is CASSLDIDYGEQFF. DNA for the CDR3: TGTGCCAGCAGCTTGGATATAGATTATGGTGAGCAGTTCTTC. The full variable domain, in which reference TRBV5-4 and TRBJ2-1 provide the parts outside the CDR3, is ETGVTQSPTHLIKTRGQQVTLRCSSQSGHNTVSWYQQALGQGPQFIFQYYREEENGRGNFPPRFSGLQFPNYSSELNVNALELDDSALYLCASSLDIDYGEQFFGPGTRLTVL.

The table lists this clonotype with many counts. The chain combines TRBV11-2 with TRBJ1-2; D gene unclear. Germline-derived CDR1 and CDR2 are SGHAT and FQNNGV. This CDR3 comprises 14 residues. V lost 2 bases, J lost 1 base, and 8 bases lay in between. The CDR3 DNA sequence: TGTGCCAGCAGCTTATCTACTATTAACTATGGCTACACCTTC. This encodes CASSLSTINYGYTF.

CDR3 bases: TGCGCCAGCAGCCCATTTCCTAGCGGGAGCTACAATGAGCAGTTCTTC. It translates to CASSPFPSGSYNEQFF. The chain links TRBV5-1 to TRBJ2-1; 10 bases map to TRBD2. Looked up from germline, CDR1 is SGHRS and CDR2 is YFSETQ. The CDR3 length is 16 residues. V gave up 4 bases and J gave up 3 bases; unmatched junction bases: 7.

The CDR3 spells CASSLGQAGSNEQFF. The CDR3 bases are TGTGCCAGCAGCCTGGGACAGGCGGGGTCTAATGAGCAGTTCTTC. This rearrangement joins TRBV12-3 or TRBV12-4 to TRBJ2-1; 8 nucleotides match TRBD1. Unmatched junction bases numbered 11, after V lost 6 bases and J lost 7 bases. The CDR3 contains 15 residues.

Remarks on this clonotype: This could be a read error, since a much larger clone is one nucleotide away. A read error is likely, as this CDR3 ends without the conserved phenylalanine or tryptophan. This sequence joins TRBV5-1 and TRBJ1-5; unclear D gene. Trimming shortened V by 0 bases and J by 2 bases, and 9 bases separated the two germline ends. CDR1 and CDR2 from the germline V gene are SGHRS and YFSETQ. This CDR3 contains 15 residues. The CDR3 coding sequence is TGCGCCAGCAGCTTGGGACTATCCGGCAATCAGCCCCAGCATGTT. Amino acids: CASSLGLSGNQPQHV.

Note on this clonotype: This may come from a read error, since a much larger clone is one base off. The CDR3 DNA is TGCGCCAGCAGCCAAGTATACAGGGGTTTTGGGACTAATGAAAAACTGTTTTTT. Translating it yields CASSQVYRGFGTNEKLFF. The rearrangement joins TRBV4-1 to TRBJ1-4; 7 nucleotides agree with TRBD1. The CDR3 has 18 residues. J lost 2 bases, V lost 1 base, and 10 bases had no gene match. The germline V gene has CDR1 MGHRA and CDR2 YSYEKL.

The chain recombines TRBV5-1 with TRBJ2-7; D gene uncertain. The germline V gene encodes CDR1 SGHRS and CDR2 YFSETQ. The CDR3 is 14 amino acids. Trimming cost V 0 bases and J 3 bases, with 10 bases left between them. The CDR3 loop is CASSLVGSNYEQYF. The CDR3 DNA is TGCGCCAGCAGCTTGGTGGGGTCTAACTACGAGCAGTACTTC. Complete variable domain (other parts from reference TRBV5-1 and TRBJ2-7): KAGVTQTPRYLIKTRGQQVTLSCSPISGHRSVSWYQQTPGQGLQFLFEYFSETQRNKGNFPGRFSGRQFSNSRSEMNVSTLELGDSALYLCASSLVGSNYEQYFGPGTRLTVT.

To note about this clonotype: Just one base apart from a much larger clone, this may be a read error. The chain uses TRBV28 and TRBJ1-4, with D possibly being TRBD1 (6 bases). This CDR3 region has 14 residues. The V gene's germline CDR1 is MDHEN and CDR2 SYDVKM. CDR3 DNA: TGTGCCAGCAGGCCGACAGGAACTAATGAAAAACTGTATTTT. It specifies CASRPTGTNEKLYF.

The chain carries TRBV5-1 and TRBJ1-1; D perhaps matches TRBD1 (6 bases). Looked up from germline, CDR1 is SGHRS and CDR2 is YFSETQ. The CDR3 runs to 12 residues. Trimming stripped 6 bases from V and 3 bases from J, with 9 bases between. The CDR3 DNA follows: TGCGCCAGCAAACAGGGTGACACTGAAGCTTTCTTT. This codes for CASKQGDTEAFF.

This clonotype came up a few times. The J gene is TRBJ2-7, the V gene TRBV20-1, with TRBD2 as a possible D gene (7 bases). V gave up 5 bases and J gave up 3 bases, with 17 bases separating them. The CDR3 length is 14 residues. From germline, CDR1 is DFQATT and CDR2 SNEGSKA (reference sequence). CDR3: CSAWTGGGGYEQYF. The CDR3 coding sequence is TGCAGTGCTTGGACGGGGGGAGGGGGCTACGAGCAGTACTTC.

This rearrangement joins TRBV27 to TRBJ2-7; 9 nucleotides line up with TRBD1. The germline gives CDR1 MNHEY, CDR2 SMNVEV (reference sequence). CDR3 length equals 14 residues. V was clipped by 8 bases and J by 5 bases; unmatched bases: 10. The chain's CDR3 is CASGPGQGTHEQYF. CDR3 DNA sequence: TGTGCCAGCGGCCCGGGACAGGGAACTCACGAGCAGTACTTC.

This sequence joins TRBV5-6 and TRBJ2-5, with a weak D call TRBD1 (6 bases). Germline-derived CDR1 and CDR2 are SGHDT and YYEEEE. V was cut by 4 bases and J by 2 bases, with 9 bases left in between. The CDR3 consists of 13 residues. The CDR3 sequence: CASSGQPQETQYF. The CDR3 nucleotides read TGTGCCAGCAGCGGACAGCCACAAGAGACCCAGTACTTC.

The sample holds many counts of this clonotype. This chain uses TRBV6-5 with TRBJ1-2; the match to TRBD1 covers 7 bases. With V trimmed by 2 bases and J by 6 bases, 6 bases remained unmatched. The length of the CDR3 is 14 residues. The germline V gene has CDR1 MNHEY and CDR2 SVGAGI. CDR3 sequence reads: CASSYTTGDNGYTF. The CDR3 DNA follows: TGTGCCAGCAGTTACACTACAGGGGATAATGGCTACACCTTC.

Only a few counts were recorded for this clonotype. The chain recombines TRBV28 with TRBJ1-4, with 9 bases aligning to TRBD1. Trimming removed 7 bases from V and 6 bases from J; junction bases left unmatched: 6. Germline lookup yields CDR1 MDHEN and CDR2 SYDVKM. The CDR3 covers 14 residues. CDR3 in DNA: TGTGCCAGCACTGGGGACAGGGATCATGAAAAACTGTTTTTT. This gives the protein CASTGDRDHEKLFF.

Turning to this clonotype: One junction end does not reproduce the germline sequence, and a read error may be involved. This chain connects TRBV29-1 to TRBJ2-1, with D maybe TRBD2 (6 bases). Germline CDR1 and CDR2: SQVTM and ANQGSEA. The CDR3 consists of 18 residues. The CDR3 here is CSVAGSVTTGSSYNEQFF. The CDR3 DNA sequence: TGCAGCGTTGCCGGGAGCGTGACCACTGGGAGCTCCTACAATGAGCAGTTCTTT.

This clonotype occurred a few times. The chain links TRBV27 to TRBJ2-1; unclear D gene. CDR1 MNHEY and CDR2 SMNVEV come from the germline V gene (reference sequence). The CDR3 length is 12 residues. V was cut by 5 bases and J by 7 bases, with 9 bases left in between. CDR3 sequence reads: CASSATGNEQFF. CDR3 in DNA: TGTGCCAGCAGTGCTACCGGTAATGAGCAGTTCTTC.